These 10 T cell receptor beta chains originate from one sample sequenced in a study of blood T cell repertoires in COVID-19. The protocol was immunoSEQ multiplex PCR, while the TCRdb copy is restricted to in-frame clones and leaves out a portion. The sample has about 140,000 clones; over 60% are singletons. Input material: PBMCs or T cells enriched from blood (not recorded which). These receptors all stem from a woman between 45 and 60 years old who had recovered from COVID-19.

This CDR3 is CASTRGNEQFF. The CDR3 nucleotides read TGTGCCAGCACCAGAGGGAATGAGCAGTTCTTC. The chain recombines TRBV12-3 or TRBV12-4 with TRBJ2-1, with D perhaps matching TRBD2 (5 bases). The length of the CDR3 is 11 residues. V gave up 7 bases and J gave up 7 bases, with 8 bases separating them.

The rearrangement uses TRBV11-2 and TRBJ1-1, with a possible D match to TRBD1 (5 bases). Germline V gives CDR1 SGHAT, CDR2 FQNNGV. V was cut by 1 base and J by 6 bases, with 12 bases left in between. The CDR3 has 14 amino acids. The chain's CDR3 is CASSLAGGGPEAFF. In nucleotides, the CDR3 is TGTGCCAGCAGCTTAGCCGGGGGAGGGCCTGAAGCTTTCTTT.

Remarks on this clone: The sample has other DNA sequences that encode this CDR3 too. The chain joins TRBV18 to TRBJ1-1; weak D call: TRBD1 (5 bases). CDR1 and CDR2 (germline): KGHSH, LQKENI. The V and J ends lost 3 bases and 1 base respectively, with 6 bases between them. This CDR3 has 13 amino acids. The CDR3 sequence: CASSPTGNTEAFF. The CDR3 DNA reads as TGTGCCAGCTCACCTACAGGGAACACTGAAGCTTTCTTT. Full variable domain (outside the CDR3, taken from reference TRBV18 and TRBJ1-1): NAGVMQNPRHLVRRRGQEARLRCSPMKGHSHVYWYRQLPEEGLKFMVYLQKENIIDESGMPKERFSAEFPKEGPSILRIQQVVRGDSAAYFCASSPTGNTEAFFGQGTRLTVV.

This sequence joins TRBV5-1 and TRBJ2-7; weak D call: TRBD1 (6 bases). Germline CDR1 SGHRS, CDR2 YFSETQ. The CDR3 totals 13 residues. V lost 4 bases and J 3 bases, leaving 11 bases between the germline ends. CDR3 in amino acids: CASSPQQGYEQYF. CDR3 DNA sequence: TGCGCCAGCAGCCCGCAACAGGGCTACGAGCAGTACTTC.

This chain links TRBV12-3 or TRBV12-4 with TRBJ1-3; D perhaps matches TRBD1 (5 bases). The CDR3 sequence is 13 residues long. V lost 3 bases and J 7 bases, leaving 10 bases between the germline ends. The CDR3 reads CASSFPGGNTIYF. The CDR3 region has the DNA TGTGCCAGCAGTTTTCCGGGGGGGAACACCATATATTTT.

The J gene is TRBJ1-3, the V gene TRBV9; maybe TRBD1 (6 bases). The CDR3 totals 15 residues. Germline CDR1 is SGDLS and CDR2 is YYNGEE. With 0 bases removed from V and 8 bases from J, the gap between germline ends came to 15 bases. The CDR3 region is CASSVVGGPGDTIYF. The DNA of the CDR3 is TGTGCCAGCAGCGTAGTAGGGGGTCCCGGGGACACCATATATTTT.

The chain employs TRBV7-9 and TRBJ2-1, with 11 bases fitting TRBD2. Per the germline V gene, CDR1 is SEHNR and CDR2 is FQNEAQ (reference sequence). Trimming took 2 bases from V and 1 from J; bases not matched to a gene: 1. CDR3 length: 16 amino acids. The CDR3 is CASSLLAGGSYNEQFF. The CDR3 bases are TGTGCCAGCAGCTTATTAGCGGGGGGGTCCTACAATGAGCAGTTCTTC.

The chain is built from TRBV15 and TRBJ2-1; TRBD1 matches at 8 bases. The CDR3 contains 14 residues. Germline V gene data show CDR1 as LNHNV and CDR2 as YYDKDF (reference sequence). Germline trimming cut 7 bases from V and 4 bases from J; bases unmatched to any gene: 6. The CDR3 DNA is TGTGCCACCACCCGGACAGGGCTTTACAATGAGCAGTTCTTC. Translated: CATTRTGLYNEQFF.

The rearrangement joins TRBV9 to TRBJ2-2; D perhaps matches TRBD2 (5 bases). The CDR3 loop spans 15 amino acids. Trimming removed 4 bases at V and 3 bases at J, with 13 bases between. Germline loops: CDR1 SGDLS, CDR2 YYNGEE. The CDR3 here is CASSLPGMDTGELFF. DNA of the CDR3: TGTGCCAGCAGCCTCCCGGGAATGGACACCGGGGAGCTGTTTTTT.

J is TRBJ2-3 and V is TRBV9, with 11 bases aligning to TRBD2. This CDR3 is 14 amino acids long. Trimming at V came to 4 bases and at J to 6 bases, leaving 4 bases not matched to a gene. Per germline, CDR1 SGDLS and CDR2 YYNGEE. In DNA form, the CDR3 reads TGTGCCAGCAGCCTACTAGCGGGAGACGATACGCAGTATTTT. Its translation is CASSLLAGDDTQYF.